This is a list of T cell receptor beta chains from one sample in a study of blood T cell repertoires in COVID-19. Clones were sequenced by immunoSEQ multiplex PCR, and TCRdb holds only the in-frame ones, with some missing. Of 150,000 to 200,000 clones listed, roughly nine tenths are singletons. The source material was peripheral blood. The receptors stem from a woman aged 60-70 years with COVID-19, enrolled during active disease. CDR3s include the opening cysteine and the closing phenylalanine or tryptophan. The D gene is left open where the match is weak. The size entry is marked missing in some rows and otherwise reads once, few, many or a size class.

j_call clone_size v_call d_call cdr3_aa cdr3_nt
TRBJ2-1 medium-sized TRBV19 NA CGTRDFLLDEQFF TGTGGCACTCGGGACTTTCTGTTGGATGAGCAGTTCTTC
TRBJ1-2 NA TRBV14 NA CASSQAGQGNYGYTF TGTGCCAGCAGCCAAGCAGGGCAGGGCAACTATGGCTACACCTTC
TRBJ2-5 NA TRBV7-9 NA CASSLDVLGTQYF TGTGCCAGCAGCTTAGATGTACTAGGGACCCAGTACTTC
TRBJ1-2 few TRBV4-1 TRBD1 CASSQGRGPGGYTF TGCGCCAGCAGCCAGGGCAGGGGGCCTGGTGGCTACACCTTC
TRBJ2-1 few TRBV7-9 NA CASSFSISKQFF TGTGCCAGCAGTTTTAGCATCTCCAAGCAGTTCTTC
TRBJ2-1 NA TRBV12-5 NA CASGLVVSQGWGNEQFF TGTGCTAGTGGTTTGGTAGTCTCACAGGGTTGGGGCAATGAGCAGTTCTTC
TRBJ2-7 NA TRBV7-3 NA CASSLNGGYEQYF TGTGCCAGCAGCTTAAACGGGGGTTACGAGCAGTACTTC
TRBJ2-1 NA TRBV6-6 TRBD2 CASSAKAGGEEQFF TGTGCCAGCAGTGCGAAAGCGGGAGGTGAGGAGCAGTTCTTC
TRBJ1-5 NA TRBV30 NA CAWSSAPGTGNQPQHF NA
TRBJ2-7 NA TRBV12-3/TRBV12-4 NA CASSLGRSYEQYF TGTGCCAGCAGTTTAGGCAGGTCCTACGAGCAGTACTTC
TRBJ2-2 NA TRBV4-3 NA CASSQDTQMNTGELFF TGCGCCAGCAGCCAAGATACACAGATGAACACCGGGGAGCTGTTTTTT
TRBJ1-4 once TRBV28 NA CASSLPLTGNEKLFF TGTGCCAGCAGCCTCCCCCTCACGGGTAATGAAAAACTGTTTTTT
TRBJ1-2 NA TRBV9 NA CASSSTGYPSDGYTF TGTGCCAGCAGCTCTACAGGGTATCCGTCGGATGGCTACACCTTC
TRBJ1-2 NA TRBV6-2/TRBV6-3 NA CASSGQPLYGYTF TGTGCCAGCAGCGGACAGCCGCTCTATGGCTACACCTTC
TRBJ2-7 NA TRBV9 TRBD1 CASSVRDRGSVEQYF TGTGCCAGCAGCGTAAGGGACAGGGGTTCGGTCGAGCAGTACTTC
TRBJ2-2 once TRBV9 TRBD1 CASSVVSGQSNVGELFF TGTGCCAGCAGCGTAGTGTCGGGACAGTCCAACGTCGGGGAGCTGTTTTTT
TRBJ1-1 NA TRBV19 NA CASSISLGPEAFF TGTGCCAGTAGTATTTCCCTGGGGCCTGAAGCTTTCTTT
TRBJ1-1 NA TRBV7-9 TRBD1 CASSFMRTGLNTEAFF TGTGCCAGCAGCTTCATGAGGACAGGGCTGAACACTGAAGCTTTCTTT
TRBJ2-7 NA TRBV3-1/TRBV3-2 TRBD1 CASSSGTASYEQYF TGTGCCAGCAGCTCCGGGACAGCATCCTACGAGCAGTACTTC